This TCR beta chain derives from a study of a mutant IDH1 vaccine in newly diagnosed glioma (dated by TCRdb to the early 2020s). Notes on the research overall: Vaccination began 4-6 weeks after radiotherapy alone, or alongside temozolomide cycles in the chemotherapy-containing groups. Of the roughly 32 patients who were treated, 62.5% were male and roughly 38% were female, and the mean age was around 40 years. Prior to enrollment, patients had been given standard therapy consisting of radiotherapy alone, temozolomide alone, or radiochemotherapy with temozolomide, with the combination given to most patients. The week-35 safety follow-up was designated visit V12, and the week-47 end of study was designated visit V13. Peripheral blood samples were drawn at six visits, namely V03 (baseline), V05, V07, V10, V12 and V13. Longitudinal TCRB deep sequencing was done for 25 to 30 treated patients, wherever samples were available for exploratory analyses.

Trimming takes 6 bases from V and 0 bases from J, and the germline ends sit 9 bases apart. The germline V gene yields WSHSY for CDR1 and SAAADI for CDR2. The CDR3 numbers 14 residues from cysteine through phenylalanine. Only the CDR3 portion is preserved as DNA: 42 bases, with reading frame beginning at the first base. This clone was seen a handful of times. Its antigen is unknown. No base quality information exists; no much larger clone differs at one position. Library creation used the immunoSEQ multiplex PCR assay. Rearranged TCR beta chain sequences were amplified using the hsTCRB Kit according to the manufacturer's protocol. TCRB libraries were sequenced on an Illumina MiSeq. The paper's processing steps were these. Demultiplexing, trimming and gene mapping were performed with the kit vendor's proprietary platform. The clones in this table, taken by TCRdb from immuneACCESS, are in-frame only. Not every clone is retained; where verified, under half of the shortfall comes from an unresolved V gene, and the cause of the rest is unknown. That table supplies the V and J calls and clone size; D and trimming were determined from the DNA. This sample holds more than 30,000 clones; roughly 90% were observed only once. Approximately 5.1% of the sample goes to the ten largest clones.

Explained via the paper, the time point label denotes: week 47, end of study. A 20-mer mutant IDH1 peptide at 300 micrograms in Montanide made up each vaccine dose, which was injected subcutaneously together with topical imiquimod. Eight vaccinations were administered to patients in weeks 1, 3, 5, 7, 11, 15, 19 and 23, corresponding to visits V03 through V10. Donors had newly diagnosed WHO grade 3 or 4 IDH1-mutant astrocytomas with loss of nuclear ATRX. The samples were drawn from NOA16, a multicentre, single-arm, open-label phase I trial in Germany that tested a mutant IDH1 peptide vaccine in humans for the first time. Genomic DNA for TCRB sequencing was extracted from EDTA blood using the DNeasy Blood and Tissue Kit. Overall study outcomes, separate from this receptor: Changes in the top peripheral T cell clonotypes picked up by TCRB sequencing did not appear to be linked to pseudoprogression. The authors stated that sample limitations prevented analyses of patient blood samples from being reproduced. Selection of PBMC samples for TCRB deep sequencing was based on availability. Immune responses induced by the vaccine were seen in roughly 95% of patients across multiple MHC alleles.

The clonotype comes from a woman between 40 and 50 years old with glioma. Recombination joined TRBV10-2 with TRBJ1-5, with the D segment identity uncertain. Sequencing was performed on PBMCs, taken from a glioma patient whose treatment included an IDH1 peptide vaccine. The DNA sequence is as follows: TGCGCCAGCAGCGCGAGCGATAGCAATCAGCCCCAGCATTTT. It is translated as CASSASDSNQPQHF.